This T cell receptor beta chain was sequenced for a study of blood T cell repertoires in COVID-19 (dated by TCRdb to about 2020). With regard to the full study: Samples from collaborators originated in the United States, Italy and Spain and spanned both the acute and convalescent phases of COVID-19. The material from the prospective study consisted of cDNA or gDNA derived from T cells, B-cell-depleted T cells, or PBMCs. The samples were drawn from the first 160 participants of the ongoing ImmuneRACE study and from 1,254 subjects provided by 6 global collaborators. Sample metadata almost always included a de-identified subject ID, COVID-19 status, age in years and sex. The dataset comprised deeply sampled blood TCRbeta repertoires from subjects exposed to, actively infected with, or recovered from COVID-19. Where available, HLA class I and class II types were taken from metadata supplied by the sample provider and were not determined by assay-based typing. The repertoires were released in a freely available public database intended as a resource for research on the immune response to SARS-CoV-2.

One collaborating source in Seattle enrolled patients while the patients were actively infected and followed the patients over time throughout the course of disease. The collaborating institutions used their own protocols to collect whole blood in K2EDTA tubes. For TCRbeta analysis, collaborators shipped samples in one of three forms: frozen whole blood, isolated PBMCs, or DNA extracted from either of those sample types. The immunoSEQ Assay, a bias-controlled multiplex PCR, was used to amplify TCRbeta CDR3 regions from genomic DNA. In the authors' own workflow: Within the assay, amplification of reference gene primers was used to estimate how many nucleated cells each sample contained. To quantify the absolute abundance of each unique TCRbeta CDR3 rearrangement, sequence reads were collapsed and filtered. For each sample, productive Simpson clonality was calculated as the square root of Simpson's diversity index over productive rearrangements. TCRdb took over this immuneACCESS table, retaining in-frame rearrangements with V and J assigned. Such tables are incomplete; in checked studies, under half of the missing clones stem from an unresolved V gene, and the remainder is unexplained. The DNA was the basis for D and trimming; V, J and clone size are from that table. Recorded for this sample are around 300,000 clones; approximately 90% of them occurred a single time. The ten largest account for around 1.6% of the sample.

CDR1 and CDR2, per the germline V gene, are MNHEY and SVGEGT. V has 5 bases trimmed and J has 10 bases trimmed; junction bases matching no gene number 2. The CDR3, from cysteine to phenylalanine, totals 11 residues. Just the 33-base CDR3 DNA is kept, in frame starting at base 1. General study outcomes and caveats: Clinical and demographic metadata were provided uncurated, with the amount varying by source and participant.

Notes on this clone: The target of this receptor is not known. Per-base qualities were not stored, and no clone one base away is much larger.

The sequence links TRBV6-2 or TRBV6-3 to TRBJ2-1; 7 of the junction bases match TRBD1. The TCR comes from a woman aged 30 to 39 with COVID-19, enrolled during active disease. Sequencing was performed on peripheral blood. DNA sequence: TGTGCCAGCAGTATAGGGGGCGAGCAGTTCTTC. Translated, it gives CASSIGGEQFF.